One and the same sample provided the 32 T cell receptor beta chains below, sequenced in a study of cytomegalovirus exposure and HLA in healthy donors. The method was immunoSEQ multiplex PCR; TCRdb's version includes in-frame clones alone and lacks a portion of them. The repertoire consists of about 73,000 clones, with 85% to 90% occurring once and the leading ten covering 3% to 4%. The sequenced sample was PBMCs. The receptors originated from a woman under 30 in good health and CMV-seropositive.

This clone has a single count. This chain connects TRBV5-1 to TRBJ1-1, with TRBD1 identical over 11 bases. With V trimmed by 4 bases and J by 5 bases, 4 bases remained unmatched. Germline V gene lookup returns CDR1 SGHRS and CDR2 YFSETQ. The CDR3 contains 14 residues. The CDR3 region is CASSPGTGGTEAFF. CDR3 coding DNA: TGCGCCAGCAGCCCCGGGACAGGGGGTACTGAAGCTTTCTTT.

The V and J genes are TRBV6-1 and TRBJ2-1; 8 bases fit TRBD2. Germline V lookup: CDR1 MNHNS, CDR2 SASEGT. The ends lost 0 bases at V and 4 bases at J; junction bases unmatched: 11. The CDR3 extends over 18 amino acids. The CDR3, as DNA: TGTGCCAGCAGTGAAGCGCCCCCGACTAGCGAGAGGTACAATGAGCAGTTCTTC. Translating gives CASSEAPPTSERYNEQFF.

The rearrangement links TRBV2 to TRBJ2-6, with no clear D. This CDR3 spans 13 amino acids. V was pared by 3 bases and J by 4 bases, with 4 bases between. Germline V gene data show CDR1 as SNHLY and CDR2 as FYNNEI. DNA for the CDR3: TGTGCCAGCAGTGAGACAGGGGCCAACGTCCTGACTTTC. Amino acids: CASSETGANVLTF.

The chain is built from TRBV23-1 and TRBJ2-2; tentatively, D is TRBD1 (6 bases). TRBV23-1 is labeled an ORF, and its function is uncertain. V was clipped by 2 bases and J by 0 bases, with 19 bases between them. This CDR3 is 19 amino acids long. Here the CDR3 DNA reads TGCGCCAGCAGTCAAGAGAAGCTAGGACAGAACGCGAACACCGGGGAGCTGTTTTTT. Translation gives CASSQEKLGQNANTGELFF.

V gene TRBV7-9 combines with J gene TRBJ1-6; 7 bases match TRBD1. The CDR3 runs 14 residues. The V segment lost 1 base and the J segment 9 bases; nucleotides outside the gene matches: 3. Germline V gene sequence: CDR1 SEHNR, CDR2 FQNEAQ (reference sequence). The CDR3 sequence: CASSLGQGGSPLHF. Written as DNA, the CDR3 is TGTGCCAGCAGCTTAGGGCAGGGGGGTTCACCCCTCCACTTT.

The V gene is TRBV5-4, the J gene TRBJ1-1, with 7 bases lining up with TRBD1. The CDR3 is 14 amino acids. CDR1 is SGHNT and CDR2 is YYREEE in the germline V gene (reference sequence). The V segment lost 4 bases and the J segment 7 bases; nucleotides outside the gene matches: 10. In DNA, the CDR3 is TGTGCCAGCAGCGTAGGGACAGACCGATATGAAGCTTTCTTT. Translation gives CASSVGTDRYEAFF.

The chain is built from TRBV18 and TRBJ2-7, with 7 bases fitting TRBD2. Germline V gene sequence: CDR1 KGHSH, CDR2 LQKENI. The CDR3 runs 16 residues. V was clipped by 1 base and J by 6 bases; unmatched bases: 12. The CDR3 nucleotides are TGTGCCAGCTCACCACTTAGTGGGGAGGGACGTCCCGAGCAGTACTTC. The encoded protein is CASSPLSGEGRPEQYF.

This clone was seen repeatedly, ten times or more. V is TRBV6-4 and J is TRBJ2-2, with 10 nucleotides matching TRBD1. Per the germline V gene, CDR1 is MRHNA and CDR2 is SNTAGT. The CDR3 is 16 residues long. The J segment lost 7 bases and the V segment lost 0 bases, leaving 5 bases of the junction unmatched. CDR3 region: CASSDSPGQGIGELFF. For the CDR3, the DNA is TGTGCCAGCAGTGACTCGCCGGGACAGGGGATCGGGGAGCTGTTTTTT.

This chain joins TRBV2 and TRBJ2-2; possible D gene TRBD1, 5 bases. The V and J ends lost 6 bases and 7 bases respectively, with 12 bases between them. Looked up from germline, CDR1 is SNHLY and CDR2 is FYNNEI. The CDR3 covers 13 residues. The CDR3 DNA sequence: TGTGCCAGCAGATCCTCAGGGCACGGGGAGCTGTTTTTT. As protein: CASRSSGHGELFF.

The chain employs TRBV19 and TRBJ1-2, with TRBD1 matching 9 bases. Germline V gene sequence: CDR1 LNHDA, CDR2 SQIVND (reference sequence). The CDR3 runs to 15 residues. The V segment lost 9 bases and the J segment 3 bases; nucleotides outside the gene matches: 11. The CDR3 bases are TGTGCCAGCCGCTCCGGGACAGGGTTTGACTATGGCTACACCTTC. Its protein is CASRSGTGFDYGYTF.

The chain joins TRBV28 to TRBJ2-3, with TRBD2 as a possible D gene (6 bases). CDR1 is MDHEN, CDR2 SYDVKM, per germline. The CDR3 covers 15 residues. V lost 6 bases to trimming and J lost 2 bases, with 15 bases between them. The CDR3: CASRPIAEPTDTQYF. In DNA, the CDR3 is TGTGCCAGCAGACCGATAGCGGAACCCACAGATACGCAGTATTTT. Together with reference TRBV28 and TRBJ2-3, the CDR3 gives the full variable domain: DVKVTQSSRYLVKRTGEKVFLECVQDMDHENMFWYRQDPGLGLRLIYFSYDVKMKEKGDIPEGYSVSREKKERFSLILESASTNQTSMYLCASRPIAEPTDTQYFGPGTRLTVL.

This CDR3 is CASSAYTVMGWGNQPQHF. The CDR3 nucleotides are TGTGCCAGCAGTGCGTACACAGTTATGGGCTGGGGCAATCAGCCCCAGCATTTT. The chain has TRBV25-1 and TRBJ1-5; D gene unclear. V lost 4 bases, J lost 2 bases, and 21 bases lay in between. Germline V lookup: CDR1 MGHDK, CDR2 SYGVNS. There are 18 residues in the CDR3.

The gene calls are TRBV28 and TRBJ2-7, with D hard to call. The CDR3 is 15 amino acids. Germline loops: CDR1 MDHEN, CDR2 SYDVKM. V dropped 3 bases and J dropped 3 bases, with 15 bases sitting between them. The CDR3 region has the DNA TGTGCCAGCAGTTTGCAAGACGGGTCGGGCTACGAGCAGTACTTC. Its protein is CASSLQDGSGYEQYF.

This clone occurred once. The J gene is TRBJ2-5, the V gene TRBV5-4; D unresolved. The CDR3 length is 15 residues. Germline lookup yields CDR1 SGHNT and CDR2 YYREEE (reference sequence). Trimming removed 0 bases at V and 4 bases at J, with 13 bases between. This chain's CDR3 is CASSLVGSPRETQYF. The DNA of the CDR3 is TGTGCCAGCAGCTTGGTGGGCAGCCCCCGAGAGACCCAGTACTTC.

DNA for the CDR3: TGTGCCAGCAGCCAGACCCTACCACAGGGCGGCTATGGCTACACCTTC. It is translated as CASSQTLPQGGYGYTF. This chain uses TRBV7-6 with TRBJ1-2; possibly TRBD1 for D (6 bases). The V and J ends lost 5 bases and 4 bases respectively, with 20 bases between them. The CDR3 extends over 16 amino acids. Germline CDR1 SGHVS, CDR2 FNYEAQ. The full variable domain, completed using reference TRBV7-6 and TRBJ1-2, is GAGVSQSPRYKVTKRGQDVALRCDPISGHVSLYWYRQALGQGPEFLTYFNYEAQQDKSGLPNDRFSAERPEGSISTLTIQRTEQRDSAMYRCASSQTLPQGGYGYTFGSGTRLTVV.

The chain recombines TRBV25-1 with TRBJ2-5; the D gene is possibly TRBD1 (5 bases). Trimming removed 5 bases at V and 5 bases at J, with 15 bases between. The CDR3 consists of 14 residues. CDR1 MGHDK and CDR2 SYGVNS come from the germline V gene. The chain's CDR3 is CASSNRQGRETQYF. CDR3 DNA sequence: TGTGCCAGCAGTAATAGGCAGGGTAGGGAGACCCAGTACTTC.

This chain connects TRBV7-2 to TRBJ2-5, with D perhaps TRBD1 (6 bases). The CDR3 consists of 17 residues. The V gene's germline CDR1 is SGHTA and CDR2 FQGNSA. V was trimmed by 3 bases and J by 1 base, leaving 18 bases between them. As DNA, the CDR3 is TGTGCCAGCAGCTTTAGAAGCAGGGGAAGGGTCCAAGAGACCCAGTACTTC. This gives the protein CASSFRSRGRVQETQYF. The whole variable domain, remainder taken from reference TRBV7-2 and TRBJ2-5, is GAGVSQSPSNKVTEKGKDVELRCDPISGHTALYWYRQSLGQGLEFLIYFQGNSAPDKSGLPSDRFSAERTGGSVSTLTIQRTQQEDSAVYLCASSFRSRGRVQETQYFGPGTRLLVL.

The genes are TRBV9 and TRBJ2-5; 8 bases are a match to TRBD2. Trimming removed 2 bases from V and 5 bases from J; junction bases left unmatched: 5. This CDR3 has 14 amino acids. CDR1 and CDR2 from the germline V gene are SGDLS and YYNGEE. DNA for the CDR3: TGTGCCAGCAGCGTCAGCGGGAGTTGGGAGACCCAGTACTTC. Translating gives CASSVSGSWETQYF.

The V gene is TRBV4-3, the J gene TRBJ2-7; TRBD2 matches 10 bases. Trimming took 0 bases from V and 0 from J; bases not matched to a gene: 2. Germline values: CDR1 LGHNA, CDR2 YSLEER. The CDR3 runs to 16 residues. This CDR3 is CASSQDTSGASYEQYF. In DNA form, the CDR3 reads TGCGCCAGCAGCCAAGACACTAGCGGGGCCTCCTACGAGCAGTACTTC.

V is TRBV30 and J is TRBJ2-5; 9 bases map to TRBD1. The CDR3 covers 15 residues. CDR1 is GTSNPN, CDR2 SVGIG, per germline (reference sequence). The ends lost 3 bases at V and 2 bases at J; junction bases unmatched: 7. The DNA for the CDR3 is TGTGCCTGGAGCCCCGGGACAGGGAAACAAGAGACCCAGTACTTC. This sequence encodes CAWSPGTGKQETQYF. The full variable domain, its missing parts supplied by reference TRBV30 and TRBJ2-5, is SQTIHQWPATLVQPVGSPLSLECTVEGTSNPNLYWYRQAAGRGLQLLFYSVGIGQISSEVPQNLSASRPQDRQFILSSKKLLLSDSGFYLCAWSPGTGKQETQYFGPGTRLLVL.

V usage is TRBV6-6 and J usage is TRBJ2-6; the D is unclear. CDR1 and CDR2 (germline): MNHNY, SVGAGI (reference sequence). Trimming shortened V by 4 bases and J by 1 base, and 11 bases separated the two germline ends. This CDR3 spans 16 amino acids. CDR3: CASSFQISSGANVLTF. The CDR3, as DNA: TGTGCCAGCAGTTTCCAGATTTCATCTGGGGCCAACGTCCTGACTTTC.

The chain uses TRBV27 and TRBJ2-2; the match to TRBD2 covers 14 bases. The V segment lost 3 bases and the J segment 5 bases; nucleotides outside the gene matches: 5. Germline assignment: CDR1 MNHEY and CDR2 SMNVEV (reference sequence). The CDR3 contains 17 residues. The CDR3, as DNA: TGTGCCAGCAGTTTGACTAGCGGGAGGGTACAAACCGGGGAGCTGTTTTTT. Translating it yields CASSLTSGRVQTGELFF.

This chain uses TRBV30 with TRBJ2-7; the D is unclear. Trimming took 0 bases from V and 4 from J, leaving 16 bases between them. The CDR3 has 15 amino acids. Germline CDR1 is GTSNPN and CDR2 is SVGIG (reference sequence). CDR3 nucleotides: TGTGCCTGGAGTGTACTTTCTGAGTCCGGTTACGAGCAGTACTTC. It translates to CAWSVLSESGYEQYF.

The chain links TRBV5-3 to TRBJ2-5, with D tentatively TRBD1 (7 bases). TRBV5-3 is marked as an open reading frame, function uncertain. V gave up 2 bases and J gave up 2 bases, with 16 bases separating them. The CDR3 consists of 16 residues. The CDR3 loop reads CARSFRQGGRQETQYF. Written as DNA, the CDR3 is TGTGCCAGAAGCTTCAGACAGGGAGGACGGCAAGAGACCCAGTACTTC.

The CDR3 region is CASSSRDRTYEQYF. DNA for the CDR3: TGTGCCAGCAGCTCCCGGGACAGAACCTACGAGCAGTACTTC. J is TRBJ2-7 and V is TRBV5-6; TRBD1 matches 7 bases. CDR1 is SGHDT and CDR2 is YYEEEE in the germline V gene. J gave up 2 bases and V 3 bases, and 5 bases lay outside the gene matches. This CDR3 is built from 14 residues.

The chain combines TRBV6-1 with TRBJ2-3; maybe TRBD2 (6 bases). Per the germline V gene, CDR1 is MNHNS and CDR2 is SASEGT. CDR3 length equals 16 residues. Trimming removed 0 bases from V and 1 base from J, with 11 bases in between. The CDR3 DNA follows: TGTGCCAGCAGTGAAGCGGCGGCTAGCGGCACAGATACGCAGTATTTT. Residues: CASSEAAASGTDTQYF.

This sequence joins TRBV7-6 and TRBJ2-3; D might be TRBD2 (5 bases). The V gene lost 1 base and the J gene lost 4 bases, with 9 bases spanning the gap. Germline V lookup: CDR1 SGHVS, CDR2 FNYEAQ. The CDR3 is 14 residues long. CDR3 sequence (DNA): TGTGCCAGCAGCTTAGGAGGAGGCGCAGATACGCAGTATTTT. As protein: CASSLGGGADTQYF.

The chain joins TRBV27 to TRBJ2-5; the match to TRBD1 covers 7 bases. The CDR3 is made up of 13 amino acids. Germline V lookup: CDR1 MNHEY, CDR2 SMNVEV (reference sequence). Losses at the gene ends were 6 bases for V and 5 bases for J; bases not matched to a gene: 6. For the CDR3, the DNA is TGTGCCAGCAGCCTCGGGACAGCGGAGACCCAGTACTTC. Its translation is CASSLGTAETQYF.

The V call is TRBV7-9, the J call TRBJ1-2, with 11 bases lining up with TRBD1. V lost 3 bases and J lost 8; bases outside the gene matches: 14. This CDR3 is 17 amino acids long. Germline lookup yields CDR1 SEHNR and CDR2 FQNEAQ (reference sequence). CDR3 coding DNA: TGTGCCAGCAGCTTCCTACTCCCGGGACAGGGGGGCGAGGGCTACACCTTC. Protein: CASSFLLPGQGGEGYTF.

V gene TRBV7-2 combines with J gene TRBJ2-7, with D possibly TRBD2 on 6 matching bases. This CDR3 is 13 amino acids long. The V and J ends lost 5 bases and 3 bases respectively, with 11 bases between them. Per germline, CDR1 SGHTA and CDR2 FQGNSA. This CDR3 reads CASSPRGFYEQYF. The CDR3 bases are TGTGCCAGCAGCCCTCGGGGGTTCTACGAGCAGTACTTC.

The gene calls are TRBV9 and TRBJ1-5; D unresolved. Germline V gene data show CDR1 as SGDLS and CDR2 as YYNGEE. The CDR3 contains 13 residues. V was clipped by 0 bases and J by 5 bases, with 6 bases between them. DNA of the CDR3: TGTGCCAGCAGCGTAGGCGGTCATCAGCCCCAGCATTTT. Translated: CASSVGGHQPQHF.

In this sample, this clone turned up once. V is TRBV19 and J is TRBJ2-2; TRBD1 is a possible D gene (6 bases). The ends were cut back, 3 bases at V and 10 bases at J, with 15 bases in the middle. Per germline, CDR1 LNHDA and CDR2 SQIVND (reference sequence). CDR3 length: 14 residues. The CDR3: CASSIDRWGKELFF. The DNA of the CDR3 is TGTGCCAGTAGTATTGACAGGTGGGGAAAGGAGCTGTTTTTT.